This TCR beta chain was found in a study of control samples from healthy donors and cancer patients. Germline assignment: CDR1 SEHNR and CDR2 FQNEAQ (reference sequence). Trimming took 5 bases from V and 13 from J; bases not matched to a gene: 6. This CDR3 comprises 13 residues. The assay was immunoSEQ multiplex PCR, and TCRdb's table has in-frame clones only and misses some. This sample has 60,000 to 85,000 clones, with 85% to 95% found just once. The TCR was taken from a woman in her sixties or seventies in good health. J is TRBJ1-6 and V is TRBV7-9, with TRBD1 matching 9 bases. The sample consisted of blood. The CDR3 reads CASSRTGDAPLHF. The CDR3 DNA is TGTGCCAGCAGCAGGACAGGGGACGCGCCCCTCCACTTT.